The clone carrying this TCR beta chain was seen more than once but under ten times. Its antigen is not identified. This sample is part of a study of T cells after yellow fever vaccination. General study points: Weaker, the secondary response had a peak occurring faster, on day 5 versus 15. Repertoires sorted by FACS could include abundant clonotypes that are contaminants from the bulk population. Reappearing after the booster were most of the clones from primary vaccination (roughly 95% CD4, around 88% CD8).

The V and J ends lost 0 bases and 4 bases respectively, with 7 bases between them. Germline V gene data show CDR1 as SGHRS and CDR2 as YFSETQ. The CDR3 runs to 14 residues. TCR cDNA, made by 5'RACE template switching, carried an added universal primer site and UMIs. TCRdb fed the 5' RACE reads into MiXCR, producing one record per CDR3 protein. The table has about 320,000 distinct CDR3 sequences, about 4.5% seen once. The chain is built from TRBV5-1 and TRBJ2-2; the D is unclear. This specimen was PBMCs, taken 15 days after the yellow fever booster vaccination. The receptor comes from a man aged 18 to 29 who received the YFV17D yellow fever vaccine. The CDR3 sequence is CASSLGATTGELFF. The DNA for the CDR3 is TGCGCCAGCAGCTTGGGGGCAACCACCGGGGAGCTGTTTTTT.